The next 20 T cell receptor beta chains were all read from a single sample in a study of early T cells in non-severe SARS-CoV-2 infection. TCRdb analysed the 5' RACE reads with MiXCR anew, one entry per CDR3 protein. This table has 70,000 to 95,000 distinct CDR3 sequences, 15% to 20% appearing once. Sequencing input: whole blood. These receptors came from an adult who was a healthcare worker with PCR-confirmed SARS-CoV-2 infection or an uninfected control (not recorded which).

This clonotype was seen more than once but under ten times. This rearrangement joins TRBV5-1 to TRBJ2-7, with 9 bases matching TRBD2. The J segment lost 3 bases and the V segment lost 2 bases, leaving 6 bases of the junction unmatched. The germline V gene has CDR1 SGHRS and CDR2 YFSETQ. The CDR3 is 15 residues long. CDR3 sequence reads: CASSFESGRHYEQYF. The CDR3 nucleotides are TGCGCCAGCAGCTTTGAGAGCGGGAGGCACTACGAGCAGTACTTC.

This clonotype appeared a few times. The V gene is TRBV7-8, the J gene TRBJ1-6; the D is unclear. Germline assignment: CDR1 SGHVS and CDR2 FQNEAQ. This CDR3 is 15 amino acids long. With 1 base removed from V and 6 bases from J, the gap between germline ends came to 10 bases. CDR3 sequence reads: CASSLVTVSNSPLHF. DNA for the CDR3: TGTGCCAGCAGCTTAGTTACCGTCAGTAATTCACCCCTCCACTTT.

This clonotype was detected only a few times. DNA for the CDR3: TGTGCCAGCGGAACCCAGGTTACGGGTTATTCACCCCTCCACTTT. Translation gives CASGTQVTGYSPLHF. The chain has TRBV28 and TRBJ1-6, with no clear D. V was cut by 8 bases and J by 8 bases, with 19 bases left in between. Germline lookup yields CDR1 MDHEN and CDR2 SYDVKM. The CDR3 loop spans 15 amino acids.

V gene TRBV24-1 combines with J gene TRBJ2-5, with D possibly being TRBD1 or TRBD2 (5 bases each). Germline V gene sequence: CDR1 KGHDR, CDR2 SFDVKD. The CDR3 sequence is 14 residues long. V lost 7 bases and J lost 1, with 12 bases in between. In DNA form, the CDR3 reads TGTGCCACCAGCCGATGGGACGTCCAAGAGACCCAGTACTTC. As protein: CATSRWDVQETQYF.

Only a few counts were recorded for this clonotype. The V call is TRBV6-5, the J call TRBJ2-7; perhaps TRBD2 as D (5 bases). V lost 6 bases and J 1 base, leaving 13 bases between the germline ends. Germline CDR1 MNHEY, CDR2 SVGAGI. The CDR3 contains 14 residues. This CDR3 reads CASSPTPGSYEQYF. The DNA of the CDR3 is TGTGCCAGCAGCCCTACTCCGGGGTCCTACGAGCAGTACTTC.

This clonotype was counted a few times. The chain employs TRBV6-5 and TRBJ2-2; D is ambiguous. The germline V gene has CDR1 MNHEY and CDR2 SVGAGI. V was cut by 6 bases and J by 5 bases, with 7 bases left in between. This CDR3 comprises 12 residues. In nucleotides, the CDR3 is TGTGCCAGCAGGATGGGGACCGGGGAGCTGTTTTTT. It codes for CASRMGTGELFF.

The chain links TRBV7-9 to TRBJ1-6; D ambiguous. V lost 3 bases and J 0 bases, leaving 3 bases between the germline ends. CDR1 is SEHNR and CDR2 is FQNEAQ in the germline V gene (reference sequence). The CDR3 consists of 14 residues. The CDR3 bases are TGTGCCAGCAGCTTTAGCTCCTATAATTCACCCCTCCACTTT. Residues: CASSFSSYNSPLHF.

The V and J genes are TRBV10-2 and TRBJ2-4; TRBD1 or TRBD2 may be the D gene (5 bases each). The CDR3 is 16 residues long. V was trimmed by 6 bases and J by 0 bases, leaving 15 bases between them. Germline loops: CDR1 WSHSY, CDR2 SAAADI. The CDR3 is CASSGSRDVAKNIQYF. In DNA form, the CDR3 reads TGCGCCAGCAGCGGATCCAGGGACGTAGCCAAAAACATTCAGTACTTC.

In its sample, this clonotype was seen a few times. The rearrangement links TRBV28 to TRBJ1-2; a possible D gene is TRBD1 (6 bases). The CDR3 is 15 amino acids. Germline CDR1 MDHEN, CDR2 SYDVKM. The V and J ends lost 3 bases and 0 bases respectively, with 11 bases between them. CDR3 in amino acids: CASSFPQGSNYGYTF. CDR3 nucleotides: TGTGCCAGCAGTTTCCCCCAGGGGTCTAACTATGGCTACACCTTC.

This clonotype was counted a few times. This CDR3 is CASTRHQGSYEQYF. CDR3 nucleotides: TGTGCCAGCACCCGACACCAGGGATCCTACGAGCAGTACTTC. V gene TRBV7-9 combines with J gene TRBJ2-7; D may be TRBD1 (5 bases). Per the germline V gene, CDR1 is SEHNR and CDR2 is FQNEAQ (reference sequence). The CDR3 consists of 14 residues. V lost 7 bases to trimming and J lost 1 base, with 14 bases between them.

J is TRBJ2-5 and V is TRBV12-3 or TRBV12-4; 12 positions match TRBD2. The CDR3 totals 16 residues. The V and J ends lost 5 bases and 4 bases, in that order; junction bases with no gene match: 8. In DNA form, the CDR3 reads TGTGCCAGCAGTCCGCCGACTAGCGGGAGTGGAGAGACCCAGTACTTC. This encodes CASSPPTSGSGETQYF.

This clonotype was detected ten times or more. The chain has TRBV5-4 and TRBJ2-1; TRBD2 matches 8 bases. Germline CDR1 and CDR2: SGHNT and YYREEE (reference sequence). V dropped 5 bases and J dropped 0; count of bases not matched to a gene: 7. CDR3 length equals 16 residues. The CDR3 coding sequence is TGTGCCAGCAGAGGGTTAGCGGGACTCTCCTACAATGAGCAGTTCTTC. Encoded protein: CASRGLAGLSYNEQFF.

The chain's CDR3 is CASSLSGSEIQYF. Here the CDR3 DNA reads TGTGCCAGCAGCCTCAGCGGGAGTGAAATTCAGTACTTC. The chain recombines TRBV6-2 or TRBV6-3 with TRBJ2-4, with TRBD2 matching 8 bases. J gave up 10 bases and V 6 bases, and 8 bases lay outside the gene matches. Germline V CDR1 and CDR2: MNHEY, SVGEGT. The CDR3 contains 13 residues.

The chain uses TRBV3-1 and TRBJ2-1; TRBD2 agrees at 13 bases. The CDR3 loop spans 14 amino acids. V gave up 7 bases and J gave up 4 bases; unmatched junction bases: 1. Germline CDR1 reads LGHDT; CDR2 reads YNNKEL (reference sequence). In DNA form, the CDR3 reads TGTGCCAGCAAGGGACTAGCGGGATACAATGAGCAGTTCTTC. This sequence encodes CASKGLAGYNEQFF.

This clonotype was seen at least ten times. The chain carries TRBV4-1 and TRBJ2-1, with 8 bases identical to TRBD1. This CDR3 has 15 amino acids. Trimming took 3 bases from V and 5 from J; bases not matched to a gene: 6. In germline, CDR1 is MGHRA, CDR2 YSYEKL. The CDR3 coding sequence is TGCGCCAGCAGCCAGAAGGACAGGGCTGACAATGAGCAGTTCTTC. This gives the protein CASSQKDRADNEQFF.

This sequence joins TRBV19 and TRBJ1-5; 9 nucleotides line up with TRBD1. J lost 4 bases, V lost 3 bases, and 1 base had no gene match. This CDR3 is built from 14 residues. CDR1 and CDR2 (germline): LNHDA, SQIVND (reference sequence). The CDR3 DNA reads TGTGCCAGTAGTATGGACAGGGGAAATCAGCCCCAGCATTTT. Translating it yields CASSMDRGNQPQHF.

The CDR3 DNA follows: TGTGCCAGCAGTATTTCGATTAGCTCCTACAATGAGCAGTTCTTC. Translation gives CASSISISSYNEQFF. The J gene is TRBJ2-1, the V gene TRBV5-6; no clear D gene. Trimming removed 5 bases at V and 0 bases at J, with 12 bases between. The CDR3 runs 15 residues. In germline, CDR1 is SGHDT, CDR2 YYEEEE.

This clonotype turned up a few times. The chain carries TRBV12-3 or TRBV12-4 and TRBJ2-5; 14 nucleotides align to TRBD2. This CDR3 contains 17 residues. The V and J ends lost 5 bases and 3 bases, in that order; junction bases with no gene match: 8. CDR3 DNA: TGTGCCAGCAGTGCCGGGGGACTAGCGGGAGTAAAAGAGACCCAGTACTTC. Protein product: CASSAGGLAGVKETQYF.

This clonotype was recorded a few times. Here the CDR3 reads CASSARGAGAISHYNEQFF. The CDR3 DNA is TGTGCCAGCAGCGCCCGGGGAGCGGGGGCCATCTCACACTACAATGAGCAGTTCTTC. The chain joins TRBV11-2 to TRBJ2-1, with 8 bases that match TRBD2. CDR1 is SGHAT and CDR2 is FQNNGV in the germline V gene. CDR3 length: 19 residues. The trim removed 5 bases at V and 3 bases at J, leaving 18 bases unmatched.

The chain employs TRBV29-1 and TRBJ2-2; 10 bases align to TRBD1. In germline, CDR1 is SQVTM, CDR2 ANQGSEA. The V gene end was trimmed by 7 bases and the J gene end by 2 bases; junction bases not matched to a gene: 4. The CDR3 spans 14 residues. For the CDR3, the DNA is TGCAGCGGGGCGACAGGGGGCAACACCGGGGAGCTGTTTTTT. Protein: CSGATGGNTGELFF.